Each of the 20 T cell receptor beta chains below was sequenced from the same sample in a study of tumor-infiltrating lymphocytes in localized non-small cell lung cancer (dated by TCRdb to 2020 to 2022). The library relied on the immunoSEQ multiplex PCR assay. Sourced from immuneACCESS, this table was stored by TCRdb with only in-frame sequences that have V and J called. A share of the clones is absent; for the studies checked, an unresolved V gene accounts for under half, and the remainder has no known explanation. A total of 9,200 or so clones appear in this sample, roughly four fifths of them only once. The ten largest clones add up to about 6.9% of the sample. The sample consisted of uninvolved lung tissue not adjacent to the tumor. The receptors stem from a human donor with non-small cell lung cancer.

The chain employs TRBV6-6 and TRBJ1-5; D unclear. The CDR3 sequence is 12 residues long. Germline V CDR1 and CDR2: MNHNY, SVGAGI (reference sequence). V was trimmed by 6 bases and J by 4 bases, leaving 7 bases between them. The CDR3 loop reads CASRPLNQPQHF. The CDR3 DNA is TGTGCCAGCAGGCCCCTTAATCAGCCCCAGCATTTT.

This clone has just a few counts. The V call is TRBV4-3, the J call TRBJ1-2; 9 bases map to TRBD1. The germline CDR1 and CDR2 sequences are LGHNA and YSLEER. The CDR3 contains 15 residues. V lost 0 bases and J lost 8; bases outside the gene matches: 7. The CDR3 reads CASSQEFTGGDGYTF. Written as DNA, the CDR3 is TGCGCCAGCAGCCAAGAATTCACAGGGGGCGACGGCTACACCTTC.

The sample holds one count of this clone. This chain joins TRBV5-1 and TRBJ2-1; 9 bases match TRBD1. The CDR3 has 15 residues. V gave up 1 base and J gave up 4 bases; unmatched junction bases: 3. Per the germline V gene, CDR1 is SGHRS and CDR2 is YFSETQ. In nucleotides, the CDR3 is TGCGCCAGCAGCTTGTCCGGGACAGGGTACAATGAGCAGTTCTTC. The encoded protein is CASSLSGTGYNEQFF.

The rearrangement joins TRBV4-1 to TRBJ2-7, with 10 bases matching TRBD1. The CDR3 loop spans 15 amino acids. Germline CDR1 and CDR2: MGHRA and YSYEKL. The junction had 4 bases not matched to a gene; V was cut back by 4 bases and J by 1 base. In DNA form, the CDR3 reads TGCGCCAGCAGCCCCCGGGACAGGGGTTCCTACGAGCAGTACTTC. Translating gives CASSPRDRGSYEQYF.

V usage is TRBV4-1 and J usage is TRBJ1-6; D might be TRBD1 (5 bases). V lost 2 bases and J 9 bases, leaving 14 bases between the germline ends. This CDR3 contains 15 residues. The germline V gene encodes CDR1 MGHRA and CDR2 YSYEKL. The CDR3 DNA is TGCGCCAGCAGCCAAAGCAGGGAACATCGTTCACCCCTCCACTTT. This encodes CASSQSREHRSPLHF.

A note on this clone: This same CDR3 is encoded by further DNA sequences in the sample. J is TRBJ1-2 and V is TRBV20-1; perhaps TRBD1 as D (5 bases). Germline CDR1 is DFQATT and CDR2 is SNEGSKA (reference sequence). Between the trimmed V and J ends, which lost 6 bases and 8 bases, there was a span of 10 bases. The CDR3 has 10 amino acids. The CDR3 here is CSALGGGYTF. The CDR3 bases are TGCAGTGCACTGGGGGGAGGCTACACCTTC.

The chain combines TRBV6-5 with TRBJ2-6; D is ambiguous. Germline V gene sequence: CDR1 MNHEY, CDR2 SVGAGI. V gave up 0 bases and J gave up 6 bases, with 6 bases separating them. The CDR3 consists of 14 residues. Here the CDR3 reads CASSYSLEANVLTF. The CDR3 nucleotides are TGTGCCAGCAGTTACTCTCTCGAGGCCAACGTCCTGACTTTC.

The chain links TRBV7-9 to TRBJ2-5; the match to TRBD2 covers 11 bases. CDR3 length: 17 amino acids. In germline, CDR1 is SEHNR, CDR2 FQNEAQ (reference sequence). V shed 0 bases, J shed 3 bases, and the junction held 6 bases outside the gene matches. In nucleotides, the CDR3 is TGTGCCAGCAGCTTAGCGCTTACTAGCGGGAGAAAAGAGACCCAGTACTTC. Translating it yields CASSLALTSGRKETQYF.

About this clone itself: One end of the junction does not line up with germline, which may come from a read error. The chain joins TRBV7-2 to TRBJ1-2; a possible D gene is TRBD1 (5 bases). Looked up from germline, CDR1 is SGHTA and CDR2 is FQGNSA. This CDR3 contains 13 residues. The CDR3 loop is CASSFRLAGLLDF. In DNA form, the CDR3 reads TGTGCCAGCAGCTTTAGGCTGGCAGGGCTATTGGACTTC.

This clone was observed a single time. The CDR3 protein is CASSYQGQGVYGYTF. DNA for the CDR3: TGTGCCAGCAGCTACCAGGGACAGGGGGTCTATGGCTACACCTTC. The chain carries TRBV7-2 and TRBJ1-2; 11 positions match TRBD1. Germline V gene lookup returns CDR1 SGHTA and CDR2 FQGNSA. The CDR3 has 15 amino acids. The junction had 5 bases not matched to a gene; V was cut back by 4 bases and J by 4 bases.

This chain uses TRBV4-2 with TRBJ2-1; D tentatively reads TRBD1 or TRBD2 (5 bases each). V was clipped by 0 bases and J by 6 bases, with 21 bases between them. CDR3 length: 18 residues. The germline gives CDR1 LGHNA, CDR2 YNFKEQ. The CDR3 reads CASSQEGTLLPKGNEQFF. In nucleotides, the CDR3 is TGTGCCAGCAGCCAAGAGGGGACGCTCCTCCCGAAGGGCAATGAGCAGTTCTTC.

This clone has just a few counts. V and J are TRBV5-5 and TRBJ2-5, with 10 bases aligning to TRBD1. The ends lost 6 bases at V and 4 bases at J; junction bases unmatched: 9. Germline V gene lookup returns CDR1 SGHKS and CDR2 YYEKEE (reference sequence). The CDR3 has 15 residues. The DNA of the CDR3 is TGTGCCAGCATACGCGACAGGGGGCAGGGAGAGACCCAGTACTTC. It translates to CASIRDRGQGETQYF.

The chain combines TRBV21-1 with TRBJ1-5. TRBV21-1 is a pseudogene segment. The CDR3 spans 10 residues. The DNA for the CDR3 is TGTGCCAGGACTAATCAGCCCCAGCATTTT. Amino acid sequence: CARTNQPQHF.

CDR3 DNA: TGTGCCAGCAGCTTAGACGGACTCTTCGGTGAGCAGTTCTTC. Amino acids: CASSLDGLFGEQFF. The chain combines TRBV7-9 with TRBJ2-1; D is possibly TRBD2 (5 bases). Trimming took off 1 base at V and 9 bases at J, with 13 bases between the two ends. Looked up from germline, CDR1 is SEHNR and CDR2 is FQNEAQ (reference sequence). CDR3 length: 14 amino acids.

The rearrangement uses TRBV6-5 and TRBJ1-2; D gene unclear. The CDR3 has 14 amino acids. The ends were cut back, 0 bases at V and 4 bases at J, with 9 bases in the middle. Germline CDR1 and CDR2: MNHEY and SVGAGI. The CDR3 reads CASSYSKGSYGYTF. The DNA of the CDR3 is TGTGCCAGCAGTTACTCGAAAGGGAGCTATGGCTACACCTTC.

CDR3 sequence reads: CASNTDQFHNEQFF. For the CDR3, the DNA is TGTGCCAGTAACACGGATCAGTTCCACAATGAGCAGTTCTTC. The chain has TRBV7-2 and TRBJ2-1; D is unclear. CDR1 and CDR2 (germline): SGHTA, FQGNSA. There are 14 residues in the CDR3. V was trimmed by 9 bases and J by 5 bases, leaving 17 bases between them.

The gene calls are TRBV4-2 and TRBJ2-3, with 11 bases aligning to TRBD2. With V trimmed by 2 bases and J by 4 bases, 2 bases remained unmatched. Germline V gives CDR1 LGHNA, CDR2 YNFKEQ. The CDR3 extends over 15 amino acids. The CDR3 protein is CASSQLSGGADTQYF. In DNA form, the CDR3 reads TGTGCCAGCAGCCAACTTAGCGGGGGGGCAGATACGCAGTATTTT.

V gene TRBV30 combines with J gene TRBJ2-2; D might be TRBD2 (6 bases). Germline CDR1 and CDR2: GTSNPN and SVGIG (reference sequence). The CDR3 is 14 amino acids. V lost 2 bases, J lost 7 bases, and 14 bases lay in between. The CDR3: CAWSPGAWIGELFF. CDR3 coding DNA: TGTGCCTGGAGTCCGGGAGCGTGGATCGGGGAGCTGTTTTTT.

In its sample, this clone was seen once. The rearrangement uses TRBV4-2 and TRBJ2-3; D is uncertain. Trimming left V 2 bases short and J 2 bases short, with 11 bases between. Germline V gene lookup returns CDR1 LGHNA and CDR2 YNFKEQ. The CDR3 runs to 15 residues. CDR3 DNA sequence: TGTGCCAGCAGCCAACGACTGGGAATCACAGATACGCAGTATTTT. Translation gives CASSQRLGITDTQYF.

The rearrangement uses TRBV6-1 and TRBJ2-3; maybe TRBD2 (7 bases). Trimming took 5 bases from V and 2 from J, leaving 14 bases between them. This CDR3 has 15 residues. CDR1 and CDR2 from the germline V gene are MNHNS and SASEGT. CDR3 region: CASSIQGRVTDTQYF. For the CDR3, the DNA is TGTGCCAGCAGTATTCAGGGGAGGGTCACAGATACGCAGTATTTT.